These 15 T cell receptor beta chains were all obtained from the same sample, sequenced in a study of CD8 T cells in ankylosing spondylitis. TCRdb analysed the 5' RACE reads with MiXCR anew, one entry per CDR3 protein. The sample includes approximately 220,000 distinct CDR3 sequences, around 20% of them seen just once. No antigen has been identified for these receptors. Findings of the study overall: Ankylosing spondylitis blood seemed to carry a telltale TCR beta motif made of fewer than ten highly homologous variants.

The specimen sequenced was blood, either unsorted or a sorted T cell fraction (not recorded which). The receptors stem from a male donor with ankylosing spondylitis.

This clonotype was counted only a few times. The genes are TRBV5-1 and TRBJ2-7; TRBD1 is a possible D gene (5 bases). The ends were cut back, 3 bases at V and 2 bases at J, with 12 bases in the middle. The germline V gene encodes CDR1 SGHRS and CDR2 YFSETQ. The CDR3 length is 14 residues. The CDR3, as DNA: TGCGCCAGCAGCTCCATCGACAGAGCCTACGAGCAGTACTTC. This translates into CASSSIDRAYEQYF.

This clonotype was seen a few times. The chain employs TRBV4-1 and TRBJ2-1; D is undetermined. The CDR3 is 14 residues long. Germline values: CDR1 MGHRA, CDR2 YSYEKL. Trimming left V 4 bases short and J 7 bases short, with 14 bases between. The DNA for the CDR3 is TGCGCCAGCAGCCCGAGACTCATCGAGAATGAGCAGTTCTTC. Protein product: CASSPRLIENEQFF.

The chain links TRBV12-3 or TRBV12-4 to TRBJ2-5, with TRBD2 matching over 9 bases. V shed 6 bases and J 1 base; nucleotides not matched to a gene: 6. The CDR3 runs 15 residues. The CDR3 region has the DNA TGTGCCAGCAGCTCCGGGACTAGCCTCCAAGAGACCCAGTACTTC. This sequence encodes CASSSGTSLQETQYF.

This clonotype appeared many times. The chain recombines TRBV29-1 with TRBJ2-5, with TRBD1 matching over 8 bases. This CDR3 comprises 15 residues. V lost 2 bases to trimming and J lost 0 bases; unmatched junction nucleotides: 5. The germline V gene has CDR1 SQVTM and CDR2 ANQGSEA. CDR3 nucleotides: TGCAGCGTTGAATCCCCAGGGGGCTACCAAGAGACCCAGTACTTC. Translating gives CSVESPGGYQETQYF.

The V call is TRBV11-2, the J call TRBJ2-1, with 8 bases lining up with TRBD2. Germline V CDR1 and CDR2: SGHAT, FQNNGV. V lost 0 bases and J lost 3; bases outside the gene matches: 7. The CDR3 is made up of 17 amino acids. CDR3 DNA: TGTGCCAGCAGCTTAGATCGGGGTAGCGGGAACTACAATGAGCAGTTCTTC. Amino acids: CASSLDRGSGNYNEQFF.

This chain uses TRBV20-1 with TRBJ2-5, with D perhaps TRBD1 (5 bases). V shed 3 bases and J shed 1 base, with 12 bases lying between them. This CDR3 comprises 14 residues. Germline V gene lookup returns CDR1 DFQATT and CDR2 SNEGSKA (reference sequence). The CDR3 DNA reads TGCAGTGCTAGGGACACAGAGATCCAAGAGACCCAGTACTTC. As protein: CSARDTEIQETQYF.

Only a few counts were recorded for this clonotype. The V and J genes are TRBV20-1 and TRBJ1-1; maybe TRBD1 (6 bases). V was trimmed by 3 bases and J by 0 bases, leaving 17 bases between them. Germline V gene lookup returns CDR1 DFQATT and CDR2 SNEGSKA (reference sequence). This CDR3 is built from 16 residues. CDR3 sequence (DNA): TGCAGTGCTAGTAACGGACAGCGCCTCATGAACACTGAAGCTTTCTTT. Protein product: CSASNGQRLMNTEAFF.

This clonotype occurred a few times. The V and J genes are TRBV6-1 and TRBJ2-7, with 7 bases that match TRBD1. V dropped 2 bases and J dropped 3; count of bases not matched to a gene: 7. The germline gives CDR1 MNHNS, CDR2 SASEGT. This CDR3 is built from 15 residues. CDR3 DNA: TGTGCCAGCAGTGAAAGTACAGGGGTATACTACGAGCAGTACTTC. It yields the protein CASSESTGVYYEQYF.

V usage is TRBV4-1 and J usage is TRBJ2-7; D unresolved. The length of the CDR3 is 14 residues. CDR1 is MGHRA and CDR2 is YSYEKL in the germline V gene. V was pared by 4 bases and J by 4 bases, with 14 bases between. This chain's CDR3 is CASSRGPGEYEQYF. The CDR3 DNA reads TGCGCCAGCAGCCGAGGACCCGGAGAATACGAGCAGTACTTC.

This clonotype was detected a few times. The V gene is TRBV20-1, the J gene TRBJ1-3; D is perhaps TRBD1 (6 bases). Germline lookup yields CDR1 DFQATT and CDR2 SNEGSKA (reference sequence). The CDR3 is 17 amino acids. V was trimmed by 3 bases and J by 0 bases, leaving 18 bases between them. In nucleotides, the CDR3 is TGCAGTGCTAGGGGGGCGGTAGACGCTTCCTCTGGAAACACCATATATTTT. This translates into CSARGAVDASSGNTIYF.

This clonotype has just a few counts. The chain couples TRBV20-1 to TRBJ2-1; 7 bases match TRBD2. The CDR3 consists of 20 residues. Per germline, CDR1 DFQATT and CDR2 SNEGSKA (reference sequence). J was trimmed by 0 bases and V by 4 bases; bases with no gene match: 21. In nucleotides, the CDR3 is TGCAGTGCTACCCGATATGGGGGAGGGCCCATGCGGGGCTCCTACAATGAGCAGTTCTTC. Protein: CSATRYGGGPMRGSYNEQFF.

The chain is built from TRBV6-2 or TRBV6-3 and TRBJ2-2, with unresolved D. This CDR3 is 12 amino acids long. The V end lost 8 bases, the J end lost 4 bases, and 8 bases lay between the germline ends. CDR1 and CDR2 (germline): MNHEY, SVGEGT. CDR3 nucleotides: TGTGCCAGCGCCCCGGCCACCGGGGAGCTGTTTTTT. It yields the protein CASAPATGELFF.

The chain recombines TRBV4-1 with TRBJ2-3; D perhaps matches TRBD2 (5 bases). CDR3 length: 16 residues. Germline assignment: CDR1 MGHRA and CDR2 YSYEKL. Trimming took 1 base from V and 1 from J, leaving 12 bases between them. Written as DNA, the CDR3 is TGCGCCAGCAGCCAAGTCTCCAAGGGAGGCACAGATACGCAGTATTTT. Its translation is CASSQVSKGGTDTQYF.

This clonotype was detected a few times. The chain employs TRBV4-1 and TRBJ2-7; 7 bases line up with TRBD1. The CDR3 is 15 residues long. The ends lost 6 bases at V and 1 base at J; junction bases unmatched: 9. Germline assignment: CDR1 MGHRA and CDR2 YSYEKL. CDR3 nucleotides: TGCGCCAGCAGTTATCGAGGGGACAGTTCCTACGAGCAGTACTTC. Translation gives CASSYRGDSSYEQYF.

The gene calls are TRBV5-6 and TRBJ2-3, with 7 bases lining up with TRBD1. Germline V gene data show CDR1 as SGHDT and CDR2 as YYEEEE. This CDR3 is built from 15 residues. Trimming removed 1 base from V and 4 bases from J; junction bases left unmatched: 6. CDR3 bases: TGTGCCAGCAGCTTGTTGACAGGGACCGCAGATACGCAGTATTTT. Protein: CASSLLTGTADTQYF.